Shown below are 4 T cell receptor beta chains from a single sample sequenced in a study of PD-1 blockade in classical Hodgkin lymphoma. Profiling relied on immunoSEQ multiplex PCR, and the TCRdb table lists in-frame clones only, not all of them. The sample lists fewer than 25,000 clones, under 90% occurring once. The time point was: cycle 4 day 1 (C4D1), after five to seven weeks of nivolumab. After autologous stem cell transplantation all patients relapsed, and prior brentuximab vedotin exposure differed between cohorts. This material consisted of peripheral blood mononuclear cells (PBMCs), taken before the fourth cycle of nivolumab. Receptors originate from a human donor with classical Hodgkin lymphoma.

The V gene is TRBV18, the J gene TRBJ2-7, with 9 positions matching TRBD1. CDR3 length equals 15 residues. Per germline, CDR1 KGHSH and CDR2 LQKENI. The J segment lost 2 bases and the V segment lost 5 bases, leaving 7 bases of the junction unmatched. The CDR3 region is CASSDGQGPAYEQYF. CDR3 nucleotides: TGTGCCAGCTCAGATGGACAGGGGCCAGCCTACGAGCAGTACTTC.

V usage is TRBV6-4 and J usage is TRBJ2-1; D possibly corresponds to TRBD1 (6 bases). Trimming took 4 bases from V and 8 from J, leaving 15 bases between them. The CDR3 is 14 amino acids. In germline, CDR1 is MRHNA, CDR2 SNTAGT. The CDR3 reads CASSATGPPYEQFF. In nucleotides, the CDR3 is TGTGCCAGCAGTGCAACAGGGCCCCCGTATGAGCAGTTCTTC.

This chain links TRBV27 with TRBJ2-3, with D perhaps matching TRBD1 (5 bases). The CDR3 length is 12 residues. V lost 10 bases and J lost 5, with 13 bases in between. Germline V gene sequence: CDR1 MNHEY, CDR2 SMNVEV (reference sequence). The CDR3 reads CATPRQGDTQYF. In DNA form, the CDR3 reads TGTGCCACCCCAAGGCAGGGAGATACGCAGTATTTT.

This chain links TRBV18 with TRBJ1-1; weak D call: TRBD1 (5 bases). Germline lookup yields CDR1 KGHSH and CDR2 LQKENI. V was trimmed by 3 bases and J by 10 bases, leaving 18 bases between them. The length of the CDR3 is 14 residues. Here the CDR3 DNA reads TGTGCCAGCTCACCCAGCGGGCACGGGGCGGTAGCTTTCTTT. Amino acids: CASSPSGHGAVAFF.